This T cell receptor (beta chain) was identified in a study of blood T cell repertoires in COVID-19. Study details: COVID-19 samples, acute and convalescent, were from the United States, Italy and Spain. The analysed material was cDNA or gDNA that came from T cells, B-cell-depleted T cells, or PBMCs.

Germline trimming cut 4 bases from V and 5 bases from J; bases unmatched to any gene: 3. This CDR3 region has 14 residues. The V gene's germline CDR1 is SGHRS and CDR2 YFSETQ. Original analysis: Estimates of nucleated cell counts were drawn from the amplification of reference gene primers. Some clones are missing from TCRdb's copy, which holds only in-frame ones; the method was immunoSEQ multiplex PCR. V and J calls plus clone size are reproduced from that table; the DNA served to infer D and trimming. The sample records under 150,000 clones, just under 90% being singletons. Sequencing was performed on peripheral blood. This chain joins TRBV5-1 and TRBJ1-4, with 9 bases that match TRBD1. The TCR sequence derives from a woman between 50 and 59 years old with acute or convalescent COVID-19. The CDR3 region is CASSRGQGNEKLFF. For the CDR3, the DNA is TGCGCCAGCAGCCGGGGACAGGGAAATGAAAAACTGTTTTTT.